This is a list of T cell receptor beta chains from one sample in a study of T cell changes during pregnancy in multiple sclerosis. Clones were read by immunoSEQ multiplex PCR, and TCRdb kept only the in-frame ones, dropping some. The profile shows 45,000 to 75,000 clones, nearly 95% of them singletons. This material consisted of peripheral blood, taken in the first trimester of pregnancy. The receptors stem from a female donor with multiple sclerosis, enrolled in a pregnancy study. Both conserved end residues are part of each CDR3. Each record gives: D gene, J gene, clone size, V gene, CDR3 length, CDR3 protein, CDR3 DNA. The D gene is left open where the match is weak. Only some rows state a clone size, as once, few, many or a class for expanded clones.

d_gene: TRBD2
j_gene: TRBJ2-1
abundance: NA
v_gene: TRBV19
len: 15
CDR3aa: CASSELAGGYNEQFF
CDR3nt: TGTGCCAGTAGTGAACTAGCGGGGGGTTACAATGAGCAGTTCTTC

d_gene: NA
j_gene: TRBJ1-1
abundance: NA
v_gene: TRBV6-5
len: 14
CDR3aa: CASSYQDLNTEAFF
CDR3nt: TGTGCCAGCAGTTACCAGGATTTGAACACTGAAGCTTTCTTT

d_gene: NA
j_gene: TRBJ1-6
abundance: few
v_gene: TRBV18
len: 13
CDR3aa: CASSPKWNSPLHF
CDR3nt: TGTGCCAGCTCTCCTAAATGGAATTCACCCCTCCACTTT

d_gene: TRBD2
j_gene: TRBJ2-3
abundance: NA
v_gene: TRBV7-8
len: 15
CDR3aa: CASIQLAAPTDTQYF
CDR3nt: TGTGCCAGCATCCAACTAGCGGCTCCCACAGATACGCAGTATTTT

d_gene: NA
j_gene: TRBJ2-7
abundance: NA
v_gene: TRBV7-8
len: 13
CDR3aa: CASSETGGHEQYF
CDR3nt: TGTGCCAGCTCAGAGACAGGTGGGCACGAGCAGTACTTC

d_gene: TRBD1
j_gene: TRBJ1-1
abundance: NA
v_gene: TRBV10-3
len: 13
CDR3aa: CAIRGTANTEAFF
CDR3nt: TGTGCCATCAGGGGGACAGCAAACACTGAAGCTTTCTTT

d_gene: NA
j_gene: TRBJ2-2
abundance: NA
v_gene: TRBV5-1
len: 15
CDR3aa: CASRAQVGNTGELFF
CDR3nt: TGCGCCAGCAGGGCCCAGGTCGGAAACACCGGGGAGCTGTTTTTT

d_gene: NA
j_gene: TRBJ2-6
abundance: NA
v_gene: TRBV6-4
len: 16
CDR3aa: CASSDSGGSGANVLTF
CDR3nt: TGTGCCAGCAGTGACTCCGGGGGCTCTGGGGCCAACGTCCTGACTTTC

d_gene: NA
j_gene: TRBJ2-5
abundance: NA
v_gene: TRBV29-1
len: 12
CDR3aa: CSATVAGETQYF
CDR3nt: TGCAGCGCGACCGTAGCCGGAGAGACCCAGTACTTC

d_gene: TRBD1
j_gene: TRBJ1-4
abundance: few
v_gene: TRBV6-6
len: 14
CDR3aa: CASSQTGIGEKLFF
CDR3nt: TGTGCCAGCAGTCAGACAGGGATCGGGGAAAAACTGTTTTTT

d_gene: NA
j_gene: TRBJ1-2
abundance: NA
v_gene: TRBV9
len: 13
CDR3aa: CASSVENWRGYTF
CDR3nt: TGTGCCAGCAGCGTAGAAAACTGGAGAGGCTACACCTTC

d_gene: NA
j_gene: TRBJ1-6
abundance: NA
v_gene: TRBV4-3
len: 14
CDR3aa: CASSQGQNNSPLHF
CDR3nt: TGCGCCAGCAGCCAAGGGCAGAATAATTCACCCCTCCACTTT

d_gene: NA
j_gene: TRBJ1-2
abundance: NA
v_gene: TRBV18
len: 14
CDR3aa: CASSPSKGVFGYTF
CDR3nt: TGTGCCAGCTCACCCTCGAAAGGGGTTTTTGGCTACACCTTC

d_gene: NA
j_gene: TRBJ2-7
abundance: NA
v_gene: TRBV7-2
len: 14
CDR3aa: CASSPAADSYEQYF
CDR3nt: TGTGCCAGCAGCCCAGCGGCAGATTCCTACGAGCAGTACTTC

d_gene: NA
j_gene: TRBJ1-3
abundance: once
v_gene: TRBV7-9
len: 16
CDR3aa: CASRQSGSSSGNTIYF
CDR3nt: TGTGCCAGCAGGCAATCAGGGTCTTCCTCTGGAAACACCATATATTTT

d_gene: NA
j_gene: TRBJ1-1
abundance: NA
v_gene: TRBV13
len: 16
CDR3aa: CASSLAYRETNTEAFF
CDR3nt: TGTGCCAGCAGCTTAGCATACAGGGAGACGAACACTGAAGCTTTCTTT

d_gene: NA
j_gene: TRBJ1-5
abundance: NA
v_gene: TRBV19
len: 16
CDR3aa: CASRIDRSPSNQPQHF
CDR3nt: TGTGCCAGTAGAATTGACAGGTCTCCTAGCAATCAGCCCCAGCATTTT

d_gene: TRBD2
j_gene: TRBJ2-5
abundance: NA
v_gene: TRBV5-1
len: 16
CDR3aa: CASSLGLAELQETQYF
CDR3nt: TGCGCCAGCAGCTTAGGGCTAGCGGAACTTCAAGAGACCCAGTACTTC

d_gene: TRBD1
j_gene: TRBJ2-2
abundance: once
v_gene: TRBV11-3
len: 16
CDR3aa: CASSWEGTVPTGELFF
CDR3nt: TGTGCCAGCAGCTGGGAAGGGACAGTGCCCACCGGGGAGCTGTTTTTT

d_gene: NA
j_gene: TRBJ2-3
abundance: NA
v_gene: TRBV6-5
len: 13
CDR3aa: CASSPYGADTQYF
CDR3nt: TGTGCCAGCAGTCCGTACGGGGCAGATACGCAGTATTTT

d_gene: TRBD1
j_gene: TRBJ2-1
abundance: NA
v_gene: TRBV4-2
len: 17
CDR3aa: CASSQRGGGQGGNEQFF
CDR3nt: TGTGCCAGCAGCCAACGGGGTGGAGGACAGGGGGGGAATGAGCAGTTCTTC

d_gene: NA
j_gene: TRBJ1-6
abundance: once
v_gene: TRBV5-5
len: 14
CDR3aa: CASSLFDFNSPLHF
CDR3nt: TGTGCCAGCAGCTTGTTTGACTTCAATTCACCCCTCCACTTT

d_gene: TRBD1
j_gene: TRBJ2-3
abundance: NA
v_gene: TRBV5-1
len: 15
CDR3aa: CASSAGQGSTDTQYF
CDR3nt: TGCGCCAGCAGCGCCGGACAGGGAAGCACAGATACGCAGTATTTT

d_gene: TRBD1
j_gene: TRBJ1-5
abundance: NA
v_gene: TRBV6-5
len: 14
CDR3aa: CASSYRGRGQPQHF
CDR3nt: TGTGCCAGCAGTTACAGGGGGCGCGGTCAGCCCCAGCATTTT

d_gene: NA
j_gene: TRBJ1-2
abundance: once
v_gene: TRBV19
len: 12
CDR3aa: CASSISGGYYTF
CDR3nt: TGTGCCAGTAGTATCTCCGGAGGATACTACACCTTC

d_gene: TRBD2
j_gene: TRBJ2-7
abundance: once
v_gene: TRBV7-2
len: 13
CDR3aa: CASSPISGGPQYF
CDR3nt: TGTGCCAGCAGCCCAATTAGCGGGGGCCCTCAGTACTTC

d_gene: NA
j_gene: TRBJ2-3
abundance: NA
v_gene: TRBV7-2
len: 12
CDR3aa: CASSVVGDTQYF
CDR3nt: TGTGCCAGCAGCGTTGTCGGGGATACGCAGTATTTT

d_gene: TRBD2
j_gene: TRBJ2-5
abundance: NA
v_gene: TRBV11-2
len: 17
CDR3aa: CASSLAQAGGSLKTQYF
CDR3nt: TGTGCCAGCAGCTTAGCCCAAGCGGGGGGAAGTCTAAAGACCCAGTACTTC

d_gene: TRBD2
j_gene: TRBJ2-3
abundance: NA
v_gene: TRBV4-3
len: 17
CDR3aa: CASSQAPTSGSTDTQYF
CDR3nt: TGCGCCAGCAGCCAAGCACCGACTAGCGGGAGCACAGATACGCAGTATTTT

d_gene: NA
j_gene: TRBJ1-2
abundance: NA
v_gene: TRBV9
len: 16
CDR3aa: CASSVQGRVPNYGYTF
CDR3nt: TGTGCCAGCAGCGTCCAGGGCCGAGTCCCTAACTATGGCTACACCTTC

d_gene: NA
j_gene: TRBJ2-3
abundance: NA
v_gene: TRBV2
len: 11
CDR3aa: CASTSTDTQYF
CDR3nt: TGTGCCAGCACAAGCACAGATACGCAGTATTTT

d_gene: TRBD1
j_gene: TRBJ1-4
abundance: few
v_gene: TRBV9
len: 15
CDR3aa: CASSVEQGPNEKLFF
CDR3nt: TGTGCCAGCAGCGTAGAACAGGGGCCTAATGAAAAACTGTTTTTT

d_gene: NA
j_gene: TRBJ2-7
abundance: NA
v_gene: TRBV2
len: 13
CDR3aa: CASRLQVAYEQYF
CDR3nt: TGTGCCAGCCGTCTACAGGTTGCCTACGAGCAGTACTTC

d_gene: TRBD2
j_gene: TRBJ2-3
abundance: NA
v_gene: TRBV7-2
len: 15
CDR3aa: CASSLSGGAWDTQYF
CDR3nt: TGTGCCAGCAGCTTGAGCGGGGGGGCATGGGATACGCAGTATTTT

d_gene: NA
j_gene: TRBJ2-7
abundance: NA
v_gene: TRBV6-5
len: 16
CDR3aa: CASSYSTGINAYEQYF
CDR3nt: TGTGCCAGCAGTTACTCCACGGGGATTAATGCCTACGAGCAGTACTTC

d_gene: NA
j_gene: TRBJ1-2
abundance: NA
v_gene: TRBV21-1
len: 15
CDR3aa: CASSTAHSSNYGYTF
CDR3nt: TGTGCCAGCTCCACCGCGCATTCCTCTAACTATGGCTACACCTTC

d_gene: NA
j_gene: TRBJ1-2
abundance: NA
v_gene: TRBV7-9
len: 13
CDR3aa: CASSFDSLYGYTF
CDR3nt: TGTGCCAGCAGCTTCGACAGCCTCTATGGCTACACCTTC

d_gene: TRBD2
j_gene: TRBJ2-3
abundance: NA
v_gene: TRBV6-6
len: 16
CDR3aa: CASSKLAGGLTDTQYF
CDR3nt: TGTGCCAGCAGTAAACTAGCGGGGGGCCTCACAGATACGCAGTATTTT

d_gene: NA
j_gene: TRBJ2-1
abundance: NA
v_gene: TRBV27
len: 18
CDR3aa: CASSLYMGSGNSYNEQFF
CDR3nt: TGTGCCAGCAGTTTATACATGGGTAGCGGAAACTCCTACAATGAGCAGTTCTTC

d_gene: TRBD1
j_gene: TRBJ1-5
abundance: NA
v_gene: TRBV7-8
len: 15
CDR3aa: CASSQGQGVNQPQHF
CDR3nt: TGTGCCAGCAGCCAAGGACAGGGGGTTAATCAGCCCCAGCATTTT

d_gene: NA
j_gene: TRBJ2-1
abundance: NA
v_gene: TRBV11-2
len: 17
CDR3aa: CASSPHLPAGVYDEQFF
CDR3nt: TGTGCCAGCAGCCCACATCTCCCCGCCGGGGTGTATGATGAGCAGTTCTTC

d_gene: TRBD2
j_gene: TRBJ2-3
abundance: NA
v_gene: TRBV5-1
len: 16
CDR3aa: CASSLGPGLATDTQYF
CDR3nt: TGCGCCAGCAGCTTAGGACCGGGACTAGCGACCGATACGCAGTATTTT